The TCR beta chain described here comes from a study of siplizumab effects on memory and regulatory T cells. The study's findings and limits: There appeared to be greater diversity in naive T cells than in memory cells, and naive T cells seemed major contributors to the alloresponse. A minor share of alloreactive clones matched unstimulated subsets. In siplizumab cultures, the suppressive function of proliferating Tregs remained unconfirmed.

TCRdb's table, derived via immunoSEQ multiplex PCR, lists solely in-frame clones and lacks some. The sample consists of just under 85,000 clones, roughly 86% of them appearing once. Germline-derived CDR1 and CDR2 are MNHNS and SASEGT. This CDR3 comprises 13 residues. Trimming took 6 bases from V and 4 from J; bases not matched to a gene: 4. In the case of this clone: Its antigen is not known.

The source material was Tregs sorted from blood. The sequence came from a human donor in good health. The chain has TRBV6-1 and TRBJ2-7, with 9 bases fitting TRBD1. CDR3 bases: TGTGCCAGCAGAACCGGGACAGGGTACGAGCAGTACTTC. It specifies CASRTGTGYEQYF.